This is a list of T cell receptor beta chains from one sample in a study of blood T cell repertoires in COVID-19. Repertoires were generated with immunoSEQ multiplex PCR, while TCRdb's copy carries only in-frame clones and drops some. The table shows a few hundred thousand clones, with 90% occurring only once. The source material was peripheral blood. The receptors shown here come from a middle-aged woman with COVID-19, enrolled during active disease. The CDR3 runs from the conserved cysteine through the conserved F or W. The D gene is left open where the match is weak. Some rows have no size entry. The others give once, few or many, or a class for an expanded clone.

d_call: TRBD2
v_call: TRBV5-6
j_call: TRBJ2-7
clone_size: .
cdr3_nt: TGTGCCAGCAGCTTGGTAGCGGGGATCTACGAGCAGTACTTC
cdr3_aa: CASSLVAGIYEQYF

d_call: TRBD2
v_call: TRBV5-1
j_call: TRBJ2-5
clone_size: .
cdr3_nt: TGCGCCAGCAGCTTGGAGGGACTAGCCGACGTGGAGACCCAGTACTTC
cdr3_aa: CASSLEGLADVETQYF

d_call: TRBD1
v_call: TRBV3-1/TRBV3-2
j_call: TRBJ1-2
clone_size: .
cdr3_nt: TGTGCCAGCAGCCAGGCGGACAGGGGATATGGCTACACCTTC
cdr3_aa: CASSQADRGYGYTF

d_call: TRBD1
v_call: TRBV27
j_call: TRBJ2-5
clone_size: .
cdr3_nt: TGTGCCAGCAGTATACAGGGGGCGCAGGGTGTAGAGACCCAGTACTTC
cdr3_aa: CASSIQGAQGVETQYF

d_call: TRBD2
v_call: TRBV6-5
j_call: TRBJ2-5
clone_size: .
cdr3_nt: TGTGCCAGCAGTTCGGGACTAGCGGGAGGAGAGACCCAGTACTTC
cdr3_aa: CASSSGLAGGETQYF

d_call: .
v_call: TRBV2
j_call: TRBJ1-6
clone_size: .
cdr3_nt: TGTGCCAGCAGTGAATCCCCGGGATCACCCCTCCACTTT
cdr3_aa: CASSESPGSPLHF

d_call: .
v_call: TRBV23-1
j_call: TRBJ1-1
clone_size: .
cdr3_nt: TGCGCCAGCAGTCGCCGACAGGTCAACACTGAAGCTTTCTTT
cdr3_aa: CASSRRQVNTEAFF

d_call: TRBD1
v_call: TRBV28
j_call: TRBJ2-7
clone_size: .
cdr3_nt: TGTGCCAGCAGTTTATGGGGACAGGGTTTAAGCTCCTACGAGCAGTACTTC
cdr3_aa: CASSLWGQGLSSYEQYF

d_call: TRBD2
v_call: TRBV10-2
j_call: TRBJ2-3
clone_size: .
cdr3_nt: TGCGCCAGCAGTGAGGCTTTGTTTGGACTAGCTGGCGTAGATACGCAGTATTTT
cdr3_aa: CASSEALFGLAGVDTQYF

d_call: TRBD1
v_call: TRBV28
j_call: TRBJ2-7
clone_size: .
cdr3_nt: TGTGCCAGCAGTCTATGGACTCAGGGGGCCGAGCAGTACTTC
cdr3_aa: CASSLWTQGAEQYF

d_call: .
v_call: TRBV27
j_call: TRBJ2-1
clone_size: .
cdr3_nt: TGTGCCAGCAGTTTGCTAGCGAACCGCTACAATGAGCAGTTCTTC
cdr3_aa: CASSLLANRYNEQFF

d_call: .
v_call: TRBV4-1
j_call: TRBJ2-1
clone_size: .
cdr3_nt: TGCGCCAGCAGCCACCCAACTAGGAGTGATGAGCAGTTCTTC
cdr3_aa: CASSHPTRSDEQFF

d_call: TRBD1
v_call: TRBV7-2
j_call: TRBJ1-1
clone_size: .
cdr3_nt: TGTGCCAGCAGCCCCTCACAGGGGAGACACACTGAAGCTTTCTTT
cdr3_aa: CASSPSQGRHTEAFF

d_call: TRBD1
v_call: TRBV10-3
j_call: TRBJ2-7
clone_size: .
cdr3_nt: TGTGCCATCAGCGACCCCGGGACAGGGGGCGCGTACGAGCAGTACTTC
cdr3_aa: CAISDPGTGGAYEQYF

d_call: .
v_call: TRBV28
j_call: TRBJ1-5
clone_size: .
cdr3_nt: TGTGCCAGCAGTTTTCGGGGAATTGGCAATCAGCCCCAGCATTTT
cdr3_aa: CASSFRGIGNQPQHF

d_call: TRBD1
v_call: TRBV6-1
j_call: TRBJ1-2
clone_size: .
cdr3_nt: TGTGCCAGCAGTGAAGCACCTGGACAGGCGTATGGCTACACCTTC
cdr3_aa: CASSEAPGQAYGYTF

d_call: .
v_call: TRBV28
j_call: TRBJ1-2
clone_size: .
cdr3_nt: TGTGCCACCTCGCGGTCTACACTTCCTAACTATGGCTACACCTTC
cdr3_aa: CATSRSTLPNYGYTF

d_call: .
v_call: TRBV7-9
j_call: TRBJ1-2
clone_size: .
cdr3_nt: TGTGCCAGCAGCGATGTGGGGGGTAATGGCTACACCTTC
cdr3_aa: CASSDVGGNGYTF

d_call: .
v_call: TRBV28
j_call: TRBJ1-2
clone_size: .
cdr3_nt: TGTGCCAGCAGCTCCGCCGGGATCATCTATGGCTACACCTTC
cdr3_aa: CASSSAGIIYGYTF

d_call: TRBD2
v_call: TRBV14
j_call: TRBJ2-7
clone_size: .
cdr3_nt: TGTGCCAGCAGCCATGGACTAGCGCCAGTACCTTCGGCCTACGAGCAGTACTTC
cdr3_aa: CASSHGLAPVPSAYEQYF

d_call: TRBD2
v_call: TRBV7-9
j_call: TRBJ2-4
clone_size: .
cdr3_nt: TGTGCCAGCAGCTTAGCCAGCGGGGGGGCGTTAGCCAAAAACATTCAGTACTTC
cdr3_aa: CASSLASGGALAKNIQYF

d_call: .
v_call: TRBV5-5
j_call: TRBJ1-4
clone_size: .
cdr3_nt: TGTGCCAGCAGCTTTCTGGCAGTTGCAACTAATGAAAAACTGTTTTTT
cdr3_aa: CASSFLAVATNEKLFF

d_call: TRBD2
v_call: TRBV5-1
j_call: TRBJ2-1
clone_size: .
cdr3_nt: TGCGCCAGCAGCCCATCGGGACTAGCGGGGGCCAGCTCCTACAATGAGCAGTTCTTC
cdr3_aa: CASSPSGLAGASSYNEQFF

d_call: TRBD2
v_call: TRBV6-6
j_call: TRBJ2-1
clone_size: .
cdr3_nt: TGTGCCAGCAGTTACGGGTCGGGGGGGCCTAGGGATGAGCAGTTCTTC
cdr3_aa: CASSYGSGGPRDEQFF

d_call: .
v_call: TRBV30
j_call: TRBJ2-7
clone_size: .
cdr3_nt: TGTGCCTGGAGTAGGCCAGGGAAAATAGTAAGATACGAGCAGTACTTC
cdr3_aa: CAWSRPGKIVRYEQYF

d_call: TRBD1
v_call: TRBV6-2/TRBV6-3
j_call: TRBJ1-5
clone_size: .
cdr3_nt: TGTGCCAGCAGCAAAAACAGGGGAGATCAGCCCCAGCATTTT
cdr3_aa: CASSKNRGDQPQHF

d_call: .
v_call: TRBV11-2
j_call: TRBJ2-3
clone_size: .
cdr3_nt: TGTGCCAGCAGCTTAGGGACTAGCACAGATACGCAGTATTTT
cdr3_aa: CASSLGTSTDTQYF

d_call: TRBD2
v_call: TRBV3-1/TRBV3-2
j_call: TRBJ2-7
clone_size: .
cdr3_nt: TGTGCCAGCAGCCCCCCGTTTTGGACTAGCGGGAGTAACGAGCAGTACTTC
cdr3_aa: CASSPPFWTSGSNEQYF

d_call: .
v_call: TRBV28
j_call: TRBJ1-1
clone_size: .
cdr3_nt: TGTGCCAGCAGGAGTCTGCAAGCTGAAGCTTTCTTT
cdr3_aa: CASRSLQAEAFF

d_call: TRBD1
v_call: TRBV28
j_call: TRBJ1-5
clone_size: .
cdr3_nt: TGTGCCAGCAGTGTTTTTACGGACAGGGGCCTCAATCAGCCCCAGCATTTT
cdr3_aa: CASSVFTDRGLNQPQHF

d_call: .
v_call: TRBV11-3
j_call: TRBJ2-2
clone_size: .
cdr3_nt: TGTGCCAGCAGCTTAGACGTCACAGCGAACACCGGGGAGCTGTTTTTT
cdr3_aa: CASSLDVTANTGELFF

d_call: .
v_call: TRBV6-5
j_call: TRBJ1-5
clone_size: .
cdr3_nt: TGTGCCAGCAGGCGCACGAATAGCAATCAGCCCCAGCATTTT
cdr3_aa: CASRRTNSNQPQHF

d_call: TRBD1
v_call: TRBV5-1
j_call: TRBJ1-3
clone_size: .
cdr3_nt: TGCGCCAGCAGCCGGGACAGTGGGAACACCATATATTTT
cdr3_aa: CASSRDSGNTIYF

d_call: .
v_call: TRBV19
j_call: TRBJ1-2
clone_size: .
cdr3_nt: TGTGCCAGTAGTCCCCAGGAGGCCCTAGGCTACACCTTC
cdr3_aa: CASSPQEALGYTF

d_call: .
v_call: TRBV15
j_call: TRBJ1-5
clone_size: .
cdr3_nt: TGTGCCACCAGCAGAGATAGGAGGCAGCTCCCGGGTCAGCCCCAGCATTTT
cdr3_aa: CATSRDRRQLPGQPQHF

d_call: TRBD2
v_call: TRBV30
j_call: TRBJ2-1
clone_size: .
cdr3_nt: TGTGCCTGGAGTGTACGGGGGAAGCGGGAGTACAATGAGCAGTTCTTC
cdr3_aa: CAWSVRGKREYNEQFF

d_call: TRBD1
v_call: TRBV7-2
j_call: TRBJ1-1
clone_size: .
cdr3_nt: TGTGCCAGCAGCTTAGCCCCGGGACAGGGGGCAATGAACACTGAAGCTTTCTTT
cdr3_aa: CASSLAPGQGAMNTEAFF

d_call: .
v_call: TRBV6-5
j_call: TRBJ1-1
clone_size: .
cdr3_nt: TGTGCCAGCAGTTACGGGCCTTTTGCTGACACTGAAGCTTTCTTT
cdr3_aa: CASSYGPFADTEAFF

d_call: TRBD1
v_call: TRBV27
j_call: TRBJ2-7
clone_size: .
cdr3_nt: TGTGCCAGCAGTTCCGCGGGCAGGGGGTACGAGCAGTACTTC
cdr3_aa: CASSSAGRGYEQYF

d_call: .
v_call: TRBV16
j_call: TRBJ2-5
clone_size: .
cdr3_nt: TGTGCCAGCAGCCCCCGCAGGGGCGCGAGTTTGGAGACCCAGTACTTC
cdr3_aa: CASSPRRGASLETQYF

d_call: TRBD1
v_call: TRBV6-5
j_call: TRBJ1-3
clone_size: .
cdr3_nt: TGTGCCAGCAGTCCGAACAGGGGGCCTGGAAACACCATATATTTT
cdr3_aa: CASSPNRGPGNTIYF

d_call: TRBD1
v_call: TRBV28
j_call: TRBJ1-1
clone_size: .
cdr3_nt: TGTGCCAGCAGTCGACCGGGACAGGGGGTATTAGAAGCTTTCTTT
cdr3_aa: CASSRPGQGVLEAFF

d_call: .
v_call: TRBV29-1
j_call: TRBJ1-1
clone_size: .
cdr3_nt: TGCAGCGTTGAAAAAGGAGTTGGGGCTGGCACTGAAGCTTTCTTT
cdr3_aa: CSVEKGVGAGTEAFF

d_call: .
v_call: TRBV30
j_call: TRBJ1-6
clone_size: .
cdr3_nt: TGTGCCTGGAGGGCATTCGGCGGGTCCACGGGCTCCTATAATTCACCCCTCCACTTT
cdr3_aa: CAWRAFGGSTGSYNSPLHF

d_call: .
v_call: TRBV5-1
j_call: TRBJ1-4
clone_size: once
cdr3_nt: TGCGCCAGCAGCTTGTTTGGGGCTTCTAATGAAAAACTGTTTTTT
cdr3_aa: CASSLFGASNEKLFF

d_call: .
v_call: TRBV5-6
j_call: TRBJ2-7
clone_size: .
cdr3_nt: TGTGCCAGCAGCTTGAGCGGCTACGAGCAGTACTTC
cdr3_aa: CASSLSGYEQYF

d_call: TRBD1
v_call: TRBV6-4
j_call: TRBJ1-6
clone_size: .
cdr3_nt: TGTGCCAGCAGAGCGACCGGGACAGGGTTTTCACCCCTCCACTTT
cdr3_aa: CASRATGTGFSPLHF

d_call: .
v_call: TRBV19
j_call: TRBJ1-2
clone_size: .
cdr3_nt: TGTGCCAGTAGTATAGAACAGGGCAAACAGTACACCTTC
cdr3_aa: CASSIEQGKQYTF

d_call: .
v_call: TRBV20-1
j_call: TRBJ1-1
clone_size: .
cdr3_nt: TGCAGTGGTCGGGGGGACACTGAAGCTTTCTTT
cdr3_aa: CSGRGDTEAFF

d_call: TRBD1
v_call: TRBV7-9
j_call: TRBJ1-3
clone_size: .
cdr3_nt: TGTGCCAGCTTAACCGGGACAGGGATCGGAAACACCATATATTTT
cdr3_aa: CASLTGTGIGNTIYF

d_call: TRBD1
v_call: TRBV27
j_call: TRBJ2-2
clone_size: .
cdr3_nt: TGTGCCAGCAGTCCACTCCGAGGACAGGGTCTGGCCGGGGAGCTGTTTTTT
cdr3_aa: CASSPLRGQGLAGELFF

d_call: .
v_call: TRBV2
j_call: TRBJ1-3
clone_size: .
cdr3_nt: TGTGCCAGCAAACCGAGCTCTGGAAACACCATATATTTT
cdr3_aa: CASKPSSGNTIYF

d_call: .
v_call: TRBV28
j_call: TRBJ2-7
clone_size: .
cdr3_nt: TGTGCCAGCAGCATGCAGGGGTGGACCTACGAGCAGTACTTC
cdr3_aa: CASSMQGWTYEQYF